Below, 26 T cell receptor beta chains from the same sample are listed, as sequenced in a study of T cell changes during pregnancy in multiple sclerosis. The protocol was immunoSEQ multiplex PCR, while the TCRdb copy is restricted to in-frame clones and leaves out a portion. The sample has about 89,000 clones, around 94% seen once. The sequences come from peripheral blood, collected in the third trimester of pregnancy. Receptors originate from a female donor with multiple sclerosis, enrolled in a pregnancy study.

The rearrangement links TRBV11-2 to TRBJ2-4; no definite D call. The CDR3 sequence is 13 residues long. The germline V gene encodes CDR1 SGHAT and CDR2 FQNNGV. Deletions cut 0 bases from V and 4 bases from J, with 4 bases between. Here the CDR3 reads CASSLDLKNIQYF. The CDR3 DNA is TGTGCCAGCAGCTTAGACTTAAAAAACATTCAGTACTTC.

V usage is TRBV9 and J usage is TRBJ2-7, with D possibly being TRBD1 (6 bases). Germline CDR1 SGDLS, CDR2 YYNGEE. The CDR3 covers 18 residues. V shed 0 bases and J shed 0 bases, with 19 bases lying between them. The CDR3 DNA sequence: TGTGCCAGCAGCGTAGGTTCCCGATTGGGACATCCCTCCTACGAGCAGTACTTC. Residues: CASSVGSRLGHPSYEQYF. Complete variable domain (other parts from reference TRBV9 and TRBJ2-7): DSGVTQTPKHLITATGQRVTLRCSPRSGDLSVYWYQQSLDQGLQFLIQYYNGEERAKGNILERFSAQQFPDLHSELNLSSLELGDSALYFCASSVGSRLGHPSYEQYFGPGTRLTVT.

This clone was picked up one time. This chain links TRBV5-4 with TRBJ2-1; TRBD2 aligns across 11 bases. CDR1 SGHNT and CDR2 YYREEE come from the germline V gene (reference sequence). The CDR3 covers 17 residues. The V gene end was trimmed by 3 bases and the J gene end by 5 bases; junction bases not matched to a gene: 10. CDR3 in amino acids: CASSSGLADIRDNEQFF. In nucleotides, the CDR3 is TGTGCCAGCAGCTCGGGACTAGCGGATATCCGAGACAATGAGCAGTTCTTC.

This chain connects TRBV5-1 to TRBJ1-1; D perhaps matches TRBD1 (5 bases). V shed 0 bases and J shed 3 bases, with 12 bases lying between them. CDR3 length: 15 amino acids. The germline CDR1 and CDR2 sequences are SGHRS and YFSETQ. CDR3 nucleotide sequence: TGCGCCAGCAGCTTGGGGGGGGGTGAGTACACTGAAGCTTTCTTT. Residues: CASSLGGGEYTEAFF.

V usage is TRBV4-1 and J usage is TRBJ2-2, with 9 bases aligning to TRBD1. The germline CDR1 and CDR2 sequences are MGHRA and YSYEKL. The CDR3 is 15 residues long. Germline trimming cut 3 bases from V and 1 base from J; bases unmatched to any gene: 0. The CDR3 DNA reads as TGCGCCAGCAGCCAGGGACAGGGGAACACCGGGGAGCTGTTTTTT. Its protein is CASSQGQGNTGELFF.

The V call is TRBV2, the J call TRBJ2-2; D is perhaps TRBD2 (5 bases). The CDR3 covers 13 residues. Germline CDR1 SNHLY, CDR2 FYNNEI. V lost 9 bases and J lost 4, with 12 bases in between. The CDR3 loop is CASRDVGTGELFF. The CDR3 DNA is TGTGCCAGTCGGGATGTTGGCACCGGGGAGCTGTTTTTT.

The chain uses TRBV28 and TRBJ2-2, with D possibly matching TRBD2 (6 bases). V lost 10 bases, J lost 1 base, and 13 bases lay in between. Germline lookup yields CDR1 MDHEN and CDR2 SYDVKM. The CDR3 is made up of 14 amino acids. For the CDR3, the DNA is TGTGCCAACCGGAGGGCCGGGAACACCGGGGAGCTGTTTTTT. Protein product: CANRRAGNTGELFF.

The gene calls are TRBV6-1 and TRBJ2-3, with 7 positions matching TRBD1. From germline, CDR1 is MNHNS and CDR2 SASEGT. V lost 6 bases, J lost 1 base, and 7 bases stayed unmatched. The CDR3 consists of 15 residues. The CDR3 protein is CASRLTGVGTDTQYF. CDR3 in DNA: TGTGCCAGCAGGCTTACAGGGGTTGGCACAGATACGCAGTATTTT.

This clone appeared a single time. The rearrangement uses TRBV18 and TRBJ2-6; the D gene is possibly TRBD2 (5 bases). This CDR3 spans 15 amino acids. V gave up 5 bases and J gave up 4 bases, with 12 bases separating them. Germline values: CDR1 KGHSH, CDR2 LQKENI. CDR3 nucleotides: TGTGCCAGCTCAGAATGGGAGACAGGGGCCAACGTCCTGACTTTC. Translation gives CASSEWETGANVLTF.

The chain carries TRBV12-5 and TRBJ2-2, with D unclear. Germline loops: CDR1 LGHNT, CDR2 FRNRAP. V was shortened by 0 bases and J by 0 bases, with 11 bases between the two germline ends. The CDR3 totals 17 residues. This chain's CDR3 is CASGLVLGVSNTGELFF. CDR3 coding DNA: TGTGCTAGTGGTTTGGTACTGGGCGTATCGAACACCGGGGAGCTGTTTTTT.

The chain combines TRBV13 with TRBJ2-1; 9 bases align to TRBD2. V shed 4 bases and J 3 bases; nucleotides not matched to a gene: 13. The CDR3 loop spans 18 amino acids. Per germline, CDR1 PRHDT and CDR2 FYEKMQ (reference sequence). CDR3 sequence (DNA): TGTGCCAGCAGCTCCCTTGTTGTGACTAGCGGTAACTACAATGAGCAGTTCTTC. Protein sequence: CASSSLVVTSGNYNEQFF.

This clone has a single count. The chain links TRBV27 to TRBJ2-7; no reliable D call. Germline CDR1 reads MNHEY; CDR2 reads SMNVEV (reference sequence). Trimming pared 2 bases from V and 2 bases from J, leaving 10 bases between. The CDR3 totals 14 residues. The CDR3 region has the DNA TGTGCCAGCAGTTTAAGTAGTATCGCCTACGAGCAGTACTTC. This gives the protein CASSLSSIAYEQYF.

The V call is TRBV7-6, the J call TRBJ2-2; 10 bases are shared with TRBD1. V shed 5 bases and J 1 base; nucleotides not matched to a gene: 4. The CDR3 extends over 16 amino acids. The germline V gene encodes CDR1 SGHVS and CDR2 FNYEAQ. The CDR3 DNA reads TGTGCCAGCAGCCAACGGGACAGGGGGAACACCGGGGAGCTGTTTTTT. Residues: CASSQRDRGNTGELFF.

The rearrangement uses TRBV5-1 and TRBJ1-2; maybe TRBD1 (5 bases). Deletions cut 5 bases from V and 3 bases from J, with 8 bases between. Germline lookup yields CDR1 SGHRS and CDR2 YFSETQ. CDR3 length: 12 amino acids. This CDR3 is CASSQGDYGYTF. The CDR3 bases are TGCGCCAGCAGTCAGGGTGACTATGGCTACACCTTC. The whole variable domain, filled in from reference TRBV5-1 and TRBJ1-2, reads KAGVTQTPRYLIKTRGQQVTLSCSPISGHRSVSWYQQTPGQGLQFLFEYFSETQRNKGNFPGRFSGRQFSNSRSEMNVSTLELGDSALYLCASSQGDYGYTFGSGTRLTVV.

This clone was detected once. This rearrangement joins TRBV7-2 to TRBJ2-7; D is perhaps TRBD2 (6 bases). The germline CDR1 and CDR2 sequences are SGHTA and FQGNSA. V shed 5 bases and J shed 3 bases, with 14 bases lying between them. This CDR3 is 14 amino acids long. The CDR3 protein is CASSRGETFYEQYF. CDR3 nucleotides: TGTGCCAGCAGCCGCGGGGAGACCTTCTACGAGCAGTACTTC.

The chain couples TRBV4-1 to TRBJ2-7; the D gene is possibly TRBD1 (6 bases). The CDR3 runs 14 residues. Per the germline V gene, CDR1 is MGHRA and CDR2 is YSYEKL. The V end lost 1 base, the J end lost 5 bases, and 12 bases lay between the germline ends. The CDR3 spells CASSQGSRDNEQYF. The CDR3, as DNA: TGCGCCAGCAGCCAAGGTTCCCGGGACAACGAGCAGTACTTC.

The V call is TRBV30, the J call TRBJ2-5; 10 nucleotides line up with TRBD2. Matching the DNA end better, TRBJ2-7 makes the J call doubtful. The CDR3 extends over 15 amino acids. CDR1 and CDR2 from the germline V gene are GTSNPN and SVGIG (reference sequence). Here the CDR3 reads CAWSVLSGRAYEQYF. The CDR3 nucleotides read TGTGCCTGGAGTGTACTAAGCGGGAGGGCCTACGAGCAGTACTTC.

The J gene is TRBJ1-5, the V gene TRBV6-1, with D possibly TRBD1 on 5 matching bases. Between the trimmed V and J ends, which lost 3 bases and 2 bases, there was a span of 8 bases. Germline V gene data show CDR1 as MNHNS and CDR2 as SASEGT. This CDR3 contains 14 residues. CDR3 in amino acids: CASSDRVRNQPQHF. The CDR3 DNA reads TGTGCCAGCAGTGACAGGGTCCGCAATCAGCCCCAGCATTTT.

The rearrangement joins TRBV27 to TRBJ2-5; 8 positions agree with TRBD1. CDR3 length: 16 amino acids. Germline V CDR1 and CDR2: MNHEY, SMNVEV (reference sequence). Losses at the gene ends were 7 bases for V and 5 bases for J; bases not matched to a gene: 15. CDR3 amino acids: CASTSTLHNRGETQYF. The DNA of the CDR3 is TGTGCCAGCACCTCAACACTACACAACAGGGGGGAGACCCAGTACTTC.

The rearrangement joins TRBV4-3 to TRBJ2-3, with a weak D call TRBD1 (5 bases). CDR3 length: 13 residues. Germline loops: CDR1 LGHNA, CDR2 YSLEER. Trimming left V 5 bases short and J 0 bases short, with 6 bases between. The CDR3 sequence is CASSGASTDTQYF. The CDR3 DNA reads as TGCGCCAGCAGCGGGGCCAGCACAGATACGCAGTATTTT.

The CDR3, as DNA: TGTGCCAGCAGTGCGGCTAGCGGTTCCTACAATGAGCAGTTCTTC. Amino acids: CASSAASGSYNEQFF. The J gene is TRBJ2-1, the V gene TRBV6-1; TRBD2 matches 7 bases. Germline assignment: CDR1 MNHNS and CDR2 SASEGT. This CDR3 is built from 15 residues. V lost 4 bases to trimming and J lost 1 base; unmatched junction nucleotides: 4.

The chain joins TRBV2 to TRBJ2-1; 8 nucleotides match TRBD2. Germline loops: CDR1 SNHLY, CDR2 FYNNEI. V gave up 1 base and J gave up 3 bases; unmatched junction bases: 2. The CDR3 runs to 15 residues. CDR3 protein: CASSEGGRIYNEQFF. The CDR3 DNA sequence: TGTGCCAGCAGTGAAGGCGGGAGGATCTACAATGAGCAGTTCTTC.

The CDR3 DNA reads TGTGCCAGCAGCGTAGAGGGACTAGCGGCTTACAATGAGCAGTTCTTC. Its protein is CASSVEGLAAYNEQFF. J is TRBJ2-1 and V is TRBV9; 11 bases are a match to TRBD2. Unmatched junction bases numbered 3, after V lost 0 bases and J lost 4 bases. The CDR3 is made up of 16 amino acids. Germline V gives CDR1 SGDLS, CDR2 YYNGEE.

The chain links TRBV5-1 to TRBJ2-5, with D possibly being TRBD2 (6 bases). The CDR3 covers 15 residues. Between the trimmed V and J ends, which lost 0 bases and 2 bases, there was a span of 11 bases. Germline lookup yields CDR1 SGHRS and CDR2 YFSETQ. CDR3 DNA: TGCGCCAGCAGCTTGGGTCTAGCGCCGCAAGAGACCCAGTACTTC. This gives the protein CASSLGLAPQETQYF. The full variable domain, completed using reference TRBV5-1 and TRBJ2-5, is KAGVTQTPRYLIKTRGQQVTLSCSPISGHRSVSWYQQTPGQGLQFLFEYFSETQRNKGNFPGRFSGRQFSNSRSEMNVSTLELGDSALYLCASSLGLAPQETQYFGPGTRLLVL.

J is TRBJ1-1 and V is TRBV9; maybe TRBD1 (5 bases). V lost 2 bases and J 3 bases, leaving 14 bases between the germline ends. The CDR3 contains 15 residues. Germline V gene sequence: CDR1 SGDLS, CDR2 YYNGEE. CDR3 region: CASSVLVGRDTEAFF. The CDR3, as DNA: TGTGCCAGCAGCGTTTTAGTGGGCAGGGACACTGAAGCTTTCTTT.

The CDR3 loop reads CASRGTSGSTDTQYF. DNA of the CDR3: TGTGCCAGCAGAGGGACTAGCGGTAGCACAGATACGCAGTATTTT. The chain couples TRBV28 to TRBJ2-3; the match to TRBD2 covers 11 bases. Germline CDR1 and CDR2: MDHEN and SYDVKM. The trim removed 6 bases at V and 0 bases at J, leaving 2 bases unmatched. This CDR3 contains 15 residues.